This T cell receptor beta chain originates from a study of blood T cell repertoires in COVID-19. Study as a whole: Samples of COVID-19 (acute and convalescent) were obtained from the United States, Italy and Spain. PBMCs, B-cell-depleted T cells, or T cells were the source of the cDNA or gDNA that made up the material.

In the source study's methods: Quantification of nucleated cells was approximated via reference gene primer amplification. Libraries were prepared by immunoSEQ multiplex PCR; TCRdb keeps only in-frame clonotypes and omits some of them. Clonal size and the V and J genes are those of that table, whereas D and trimming came from the DNA. The sample lists tens of thousands of clones, around 86% occurring once. The CDR3 is 14 residues long. Deletions cut 4 bases from V and 0 bases from J, with 10 bases between. The germline V gene encodes CDR1 LNHDA and CDR2 SQIVND (reference sequence). The genes are TRBV19 and TRBJ2-7, with D tentatively TRBD2 (6 bases). This TCR was sampled from a man aged 25 to 45 with acute or convalescent COVID-19. The sequencing sample was made of peripheral blood. The CDR3 loop is CASSSAGLSYEQYF. As DNA, the CDR3 is TGTGCCAGTAGTAGCGCGGGACTCTCCTACGAGCAGTACTTC.